Shown below are 25 T cell receptor beta chains from a single sample sequenced in a study of T-cell reconstitution after alpha-beta-depleted transplantation in children. It was with unique molecular identifiers that the TCRbeta library was prepared. MiXCR was run by TCRdb on the PCR reads, yielding one entry per CDR3 protein. Among 200,000 to 250,000 distinct CDR3 sequences, approximately 10% were seen once, and the ten largest hold over 5%. Material: PBMCs from the stem cell graft donor, obtained from the stem cell graft. Receptors originate from a human donor who donated a stem cell graft to a child with acute lymphoblastic leukemia.

The J gene is TRBJ1-5, the V gene TRBV27, with 7 bases lining up with TRBD1. The V gene's germline CDR1 is MNHEY and CDR2 SMNVEV (reference sequence). The CDR3 is made up of 18 amino acids. V was pared by 4 bases and J by 3 bases, with 15 bases of the junction left unmatched. CDR3 in amino acids: CASSSKPTGSINNQPQHF. The CDR3 nucleotides are TGTGCCAGCAGTTCCAAGCCGACAGGGAGTATTAACAATCAGCCCCAGCATTTT.

This clonotype was found a few times. This sequence joins TRBV7-2 and TRBJ1-5; 7 positions match TRBD1. This CDR3 has 13 amino acids. Germline CDR1 SGHTA, CDR2 FQGNSA. The junction had 4 bases not matched to a gene; V was cut back by 5 bases and J by 6 bases. The CDR3 nucleotides read TGTGCCAGCAGCACCCAGGGGGTTCAGCCCCAGCATTTT. Translating gives CASSTQGVQPQHF.

This clonotype showed up many times. The rearrangement links TRBV29-1 to TRBJ1-1; the D is unclear. Per the germline V gene, CDR1 is SQVTM and CDR2 is ANQGSEA. V was clipped by 1 base and J by 2 bases, with 11 bases between them. The CDR3 length is 14 residues. The chain's CDR3 is CSVEGPRINTEAFF. The DNA for the CDR3 is TGCAGCGTTGAAGGACCAAGGATTAACACTGAAGCTTTCTTT. Using reference TRBV29-1 and TRBJ1-1 for the parts outside the CDR3, the full variable domain is SAVISQKPSRDICQRGTSLTIQCQVDSQVTMMFWYRQQPGQSLTLIATANQGSEATYESGFVIDKFPISRPNLTFSTLTVSNMSPEDSSIYLCSVEGPRINTEAFFGQGTRLTVV.

This clonotype has only a few counts. The V call is TRBV19, the J call TRBJ1-1; D might be TRBD1 (5 bases). Germline assignment: CDR1 LNHDA and CDR2 SQIVND (reference sequence). V gave up 6 bases and J gave up 4 bases, with 12 bases separating them. The CDR3 consists of 13 residues. The CDR3 spells CASRPRGPTEAFF. Written as DNA, the CDR3 is TGTGCCAGTAGGCCACGGGGCCCCACTGAAGCTTTCTTT.

The chain joins TRBV6-5 to TRBJ2-5; possible D gene TRBD1, 7 bases. V was trimmed by 4 bases and J by 5 bases, leaving 17 bases between them. The CDR3 consists of 15 residues. Germline assignment: CDR1 MNHEY and CDR2 SVGAGI. The CDR3 DNA follows: TGTGCCAGCAGTTCCCAGGGGGGAATTCCCGAGACCCAGTACTTC. Translating it yields CASSSQGGIPETQYF.

The chain joins TRBV5-1 to TRBJ2-1; 10 nucleotides agree with TRBD1. With V trimmed by 4 bases and J by 6 bases, 10 bases remained unmatched. CDR1 and CDR2 from the germline V gene are SGHRS and YFSETQ. The CDR3 runs to 16 residues. Here the CDR3 reads CASSSPPGQGPNEQFF. DNA for the CDR3: TGCGCCAGCAGCAGTCCCCCGGGACAGGGGCCCAATGAGCAGTTCTTC.

This clonotype was found a few times. This rearrangement joins TRBV7-9 to TRBJ1-5; possibly TRBD1 for D (6 bases). The V end was cut by 4 bases, the J end by 3 bases, with 10 bases between. The CDR3 has 14 amino acids. CDR1 and CDR2 (germline): SEHNR, FQNEAQ (reference sequence). CDR3 nucleotide sequence: TGTGCCAGCAGCTGGGGACAATCCAATCAGCCCCAGCATTTT. It yields the protein CASSWGQSNQPQHF.

This clonotype has at least ten counts. This chain uses TRBV11-2 with TRBJ1-5; D gene ambiguous. The V and J ends lost 5 bases and 3 bases respectively, with 23 bases between them. This CDR3 has 18 residues. The germline CDR1 and CDR2 sequences are SGHAT and FQNNGV. Here the CDR3 DNA reads TGTGCCAGCAGCGCAACCCCTCGGCGTGACATATTCAATCAGCCCCAGCATTTT. The encoded protein is CASSATPRRDIFNQPQHF.

The chain has TRBV10-3 and TRBJ2-5; D call uncertain. Trimming left V 4 bases short and J 2 bases short, with 8 bases between. Germline CDR1 reads ENHRY; CDR2 reads SYGVKD. The CDR3 is 13 amino acids. CDR3 coding DNA: TGTGCCATCAGTGCACCAGATCAAGAGACCCAGTACTTC. Translating gives CAISAPDQETQYF.

This sequence joins TRBV29-1 and TRBJ2-3; D remains unclear. The CDR3 totals 15 residues. Trimming pared 6 bases from V and 6 bases from J, leaving 22 bases between. The germline V gene has CDR1 SQVTM and CDR2 ANQGSEA. The CDR3 loop is CSVYATSTDRDTQYF. In nucleotides, the CDR3 is TGCAGCGTATACGCGACCAGCACGGATCGCGATACGCAGTATTTT.

This clonotype was seen at least ten times. A read error may produce the germline difference seen at one junction end. The chain couples TRBV5-1 to TRBJ1-5, with D possibly matching TRBD1 (5 bases). This CDR3 has 15 amino acids. The V gene's germline CDR1 is SGHRS and CDR2 YFSETQ. Written as DNA, the CDR3 is TGTGCCAGCAGCTTAGCGGGGGGAAGCAATCAGCCCCAGCATTTT. Translating gives CASSLAGGSNQPQHF. The entire variable domain, with the rest obtained from reference TRBV5-1 and TRBJ1-5, is as follows: KAGVTQTPRYLIKTRGQQVTLSCSPISGHRSVSWYQQTPGQGLQFLFEYFSETQRNKGNFPGRFSGRQFSNSRSEMNVSTLELGDSALYLCASSLAGGSNQPQHFGDGTRLSIL.

This clonotype was recorded many times. The chain recombines TRBV7-2 with TRBJ2-7, with 13 bases aligning to TRBD2. V lost 4 bases to trimming and J lost 7 bases; unmatched junction nucleotides: 4. The CDR3 consists of 14 residues. Germline V gene data show CDR1 as SGHTA and CDR2 as FQGNSA. CDR3 sequence reads: CASSSLAGGLEQYF. The CDR3 DNA follows: TGTGCCAGCAGCTCACTAGCGGGGGGGCTAGAGCAGTACTTC.

The chain recombines TRBV27 with TRBJ1-2; D call uncertain. The CDR3 totals 15 residues. V lost 0 bases and J lost 4, with 12 bases in between. From germline, CDR1 is MNHEY and CDR2 SMNVEV (reference sequence). CDR3 coding DNA: TGTGCCAGCAGTTTATCGGCAGAGATAATCTATGGCTACACCTTC. This gives the protein CASSLSAEIIYGYTF.

The V gene is TRBV7-6, the J gene TRBJ2-1; the D call may be TRBD1 or TRBD2 (5 bases each). Deletions cut 5 bases from V and 8 bases from J, with 16 bases between. Germline V gene sequence: CDR1 SGHVS, CDR2 FNYEAQ. This CDR3 region has 14 residues. As DNA, the CDR3 is TGTGCCAGCAGCGTAAACGAGGGGTGGGATGAGCAGTTCTTC. It specifies CASSVNEGWDEQFF.

This clonotype was found many times. V is TRBV7-9 and J is TRBJ1-1, with 7 bases aligning to TRBD1. Germline CDR1 SEHNR, CDR2 FQNEAQ (reference sequence). With 6 bases clipped from V and 4 bases from J, the junction kept 14 bases outside the gene matches. This CDR3 has 16 residues. CDR3 protein: CASSRTLGGGSTEAFF. The DNA for the CDR3 is TGTGCCAGCAGTCGCACCCTAGGGGGCGGTAGCACTGAAGCTTTCTTT.

The table lists this clonotype with many counts. CDR3 region: CASSQAGAGGPTDTQYF. The CDR3 DNA reads TGTGCCAGCAGCCAAGCGGGAGCGGGGGGCCCCACAGATACGCAGTATTTT. The chain couples TRBV4-2 to TRBJ2-3, with 9 bases fitting TRBD2. V shed 1 base and J 2 bases; nucleotides not matched to a gene: 7. The CDR3 is 17 residues long. From germline, CDR1 is LGHNA and CDR2 YNFKEQ.

This clonotype turned up a few times. J is TRBJ2-5 and V is TRBV10-3, with D perhaps TRBD1 (6 bases). The germline V gene encodes CDR1 ENHRY and CDR2 SYGVKD. This CDR3 region has 14 residues. V lost 0 bases and J 5 bases, leaving 10 bases between the germline ends. CDR3 nucleotides: TGTGCCATCAGTGAGTCAAACACAGGGGAGACCCAGTACTTC. Translation: CAISESNTGETQYF.

This chain links TRBV10-3 with TRBJ2-3, with 11 bases aligning to TRBD2. CDR3 length: 17 amino acids. CDR1 is ENHRY and CDR2 is SYGVKD in the germline V gene. Trimming at V came to 0 bases and at J to 4 bases, leaving 6 bases not matched to a gene. The CDR3 region is CAISESLLAGVADTQYF. The CDR3, as DNA: TGTGCCATCAGTGAGTCATTACTAGCGGGGGTAGCAGATACGCAGTATTTT.

This clonotype was seen repeatedly, ten times or more. CDR3 loop: CASSYRDRGGTSTDTQYF. The CDR3 DNA sequence: TGTGCCAGCAGTTACCGTGACAGGGGAGGGACTAGCACAGATACGCAGTATTTT. The rearrangement links TRBV6-2 or TRBV6-3 to TRBJ2-3, with D perhaps matching TRBD1 (8 bases). Germline assignment: CDR1 MNHEY and CDR2 SVGEGT. V shed 2 bases and J shed 0 bases, with 18 bases lying between them. The CDR3 loop spans 18 amino acids.

This clonotype was detected many times. The chain recombines TRBV5-1 with TRBJ2-2; D is possibly TRBD2 (6 bases). V dropped 7 bases and J dropped 7 bases, with 8 bases sitting between them. The CDR3 runs to 11 residues. Germline CDR1 reads SGHRS; CDR2 reads YFSETQ. CDR3 nucleotides: TGCGCCAGCGAGGAGGGCGGGGAGCTGTTTTTT. Amino acids: CASEEGGELFF.

This clonotype was detected a few times. The junction differs from germline at one of its ends, possibly a read error. The genes are TRBV29-1 and TRBJ1-1, with 9 bases fitting TRBD1. The length of the CDR3 is 15 residues. Germline V CDR1 and CDR2: SQVTM, ANQGSEA. CDR3 sequence (DNA): TGCATCGTTGAGACAGGGGGGCGAAAGAACACTGAAGCTTTCTTT. This translates into CIVETGGRKNTEAFF. Using reference TRBV29-1 and TRBJ1-1 for the parts outside the CDR3, the full variable domain is SAVISQKPSRDICQRGTSLTIQCQVDSQVTMMFWYRQQPGQSLTLIATANQGSEATYESGFVIDKFPISRPNLTFSTLTVSNMSPEDSSIYLCIVETGGRKNTEAFFGQGTRLTVV.

This clonotype was seen ten or more times. The chain couples TRBV18 to TRBJ2-7; D is uncertain. Germline CDR1 reads KGHSH; CDR2 reads LQKENI. The CDR3 sequence is 14 residues long. Trimming removed 0 bases at V and 2 bases at J, with 8 bases between. CDR3 nucleotides: TGTGCCAGCTCACCACCGGAGAAAGCCTACGAGCAGTACTTC. Protein product: CASSPPEKAYEQYF. The full variable domain, completed using reference TRBV18 and TRBJ2-7, is NAGVMQNPRHLVRRRGQEARLRCSPMKGHSHVYWYRQLPEEGLKFMVYLQKENIIDESGMPKERFSAEFPKEGPSILRIQQVVRGDSAAYFCASSPPEKAYEQYFGPGTRLTVT.

The V gene is TRBV3-1, the J gene TRBJ1-1; 7 bases map to TRBD1. Per germline, CDR1 LGHDT and CDR2 YNNKEL (reference sequence). V was pared by 2 bases and J by 4 bases, with 1 base of the junction left unmatched. There are 13 residues in the CDR3. CDR3 protein: CASSQRQGTEAFF. DNA for the CDR3: TGTGCCAGCAGCCAAAGACAGGGCACTGAAGCTTTCTTT.

The table lists this clonotype with many counts. CDR3 sequence: CASSLVGSTDTQYF. For the CDR3, the DNA is TGTGCCAGCTCACTGGTCGGAAGCACAGATACGCAGTATTTT. The chain links TRBV18 to TRBJ2-3; D call uncertain. This CDR3 comprises 14 residues. Per germline, CDR1 KGHSH and CDR2 LQKENI. Trimming pared 4 bases from V and 0 bases from J, leaving 8 bases between.

This clonotype was counted between two and nine times. This chain joins TRBV20-1 and TRBJ2-7, with D possibly TRBD1 on 6 matching bases. Trimming stripped 4 bases from V and 0 bases from J, with 19 bases between. The V gene's germline CDR1 is DFQATT and CDR2 SNEGSKA (reference sequence). The CDR3 spans 16 residues. CDR3 loop: CSATNNQGRSSYEQYF. As DNA, the CDR3 is TGCAGTGCTACAAACAATCAGGGGCGAAGCTCCTACGAGCAGTACTTC.